A single sample is the source of the 27 T cell receptor beta chains below, sequenced in a study of control samples from healthy donors and cancer patients. Using immunoSEQ multiplex PCR, the repertoire was profiled, and TCRdb retains in-frame clones only, with some absent. The data contain some 150,000 clones, 75% to 95% of them singletons. The sequenced material came from blood. All receptors derive from a woman aged 25 to 39 in good health.

The chain is built from TRBV10-1 and TRBJ1-2; TRBD1 matches at 7 bases. Trimming cost V 2 bases and J 4 bases; bases outside gene matches: 1. The CDR3 is 13 residues long. From germline, CDR1 is WNHNN and CDR2 SYGVQD (reference sequence). CDR3 residues: CASSEKGAYGYTF. The CDR3 DNA follows: TGCGCCAGCAGTGAGAAGGGGGCCTATGGCTACACCTTC.

The V call is TRBV28, the J call TRBJ1-3; D is perhaps TRBD1 (5 bases). Trimming stripped 4 bases from V and 5 bases from J, with 15 bases between. This CDR3 is 15 amino acids long. Germline V lookup: CDR1 MDHEN, CDR2 SYDVKM. The DNA for the CDR3 is TGTGCCAGCAGTTATGGACGGCAGGGCCGAAACACCATATATTTT. It is translated as CASSYGRQGRNTIYF.

The chain couples TRBV19 to TRBJ2-5, with 11 bases fitting TRBD1. Germline V CDR1 and CDR2: LNHDA, SQIVND (reference sequence). The CDR3 is 16 amino acids. The junction had 3 bases not matched to a gene; V was cut back by 1 base and J by 2 bases. DNA for the CDR3: TGTGCCAGTAGTATAGGGACAGGGGGCGTACAAGAGACCCAGTACTTC. The encoded protein is CASSIGTGGVQETQYF.

This chain links TRBV2 with TRBJ2-7; D unclear. The CDR3 sequence is 12 residues long. Germline CDR1 reads SNHLY; CDR2 reads FYNNEI. V was clipped by 6 bases and J by 0 bases, with 6 bases between them. The CDR3 here is CASRTTSYEQYF. The CDR3 bases are TGTGCCAGCAGGACAACCTCCTACGAGCAGTACTTC.

This sequence joins TRBV5-4 and TRBJ2-3; the match to TRBD2 covers 13 bases. From germline, CDR1 is SGHNT and CDR2 YYREEE (reference sequence). The CDR3 is made up of 15 amino acids. V gave up 4 bases and J gave up 4 bases; unmatched junction bases: 3. The CDR3 coding sequence is TGTGCCAGCAGCCCCGGACTAGCGGGGGCAGATACGCAGTATTTT. Its translation: CASSPGLAGADTQYF.

The gene calls are TRBV14 and TRBJ2-7; D tentatively fits TRBD1 or TRBD2 (5 bases each). The CDR3 is made up of 13 amino acids. Germline V gene lookup returns CDR1 SGHDN and CDR2 FVKESK. V dropped 7 bases and J dropped 3 bases, with 13 bases sitting between them. DNA for the CDR3: TGTGCCAGCAAACCGGGACGTGGCTACGAGCAGTACTTC. Translation: CASKPGRGYEQYF. The whole variable domain, filled in from reference TRBV14 and TRBJ2-7, reads EAGVTQFPSHSVIEKGQTVTLRCDPISGHDNLYWYRRVMGKEIKFLLHFVKESKQDESGMPNNRFLAERTGGTYSTLKVQPAELEDSGVYFCASKPGRGYEQYFGPGTRLTVT.

The CDR3 DNA sequence: TGTGCCAGCAGTTTGGGTAACACCGGGGAGCTGTTTTTT. It yields the protein CASSLGNTGELFF. V is TRBV27 and J is TRBJ2-2; D gene uncertain. This CDR3 spans 13 amino acids. CDR1 and CDR2 from the germline V gene are MNHEY and SMNVEV (reference sequence). Trimming took off 3 bases at V and 2 bases at J, with 4 bases between the two ends.

The chain recombines TRBV11-2 with TRBJ1-3; no definite D call. The CDR3 runs to 13 residues. Trimming removed 6 bases at V and 0 bases at J, with 6 bases between. Germline CDR1 and CDR2: SGHAT and FQNNGV. The CDR3 loop reads CASSTGSGNTIYF. In DNA, the CDR3 is TGTGCCAGCAGTACGGGCTCTGGAAACACCATATATTTT.

The chain links TRBV27 to TRBJ1-1, with TRBD1 matching 8 bases. V dropped 8 bases and J dropped 5; count of bases not matched to a gene: 4. The CDR3 is 12 residues long. Germline lookup yields CDR1 MNHEY and CDR2 SMNVEV (reference sequence). The CDR3 coding sequence is TGTGCCAGCCGCAGGGGGCTTACTGAAGCTTTCTTT. Translation gives CASRRGLTEAFF.

The V call is TRBV29-1, the J call TRBJ1-2; D call uncertain. This CDR3 is built from 13 residues. V lost 2 bases and J 1 base, leaving 8 bases between the germline ends. The V gene's germline CDR1 is SQVTM and CDR2 ANQGSEA. The CDR3 DNA sequence: TGCAGCGTTGAAAGAACGGATAACTATGGCTACACCTTC. Translated: CSVERTDNYGYTF.

V usage is TRBV21-1 and J usage is TRBJ2-5; the listed D gene, TRBD1, was not tested against the DNA. TRBV21-1 is a pseudogene. This CDR3 contains 14 residues. CDR3 nucleotide sequence: TGTGCCAGCAGCAAAGGGGGGCTGGGAGAGACCCAGTACTTC. Protein sequence: CASSKGGLGETQYF.

The chain combines TRBV4-1 with TRBJ2-3; 14 bases agree with TRBD2. V shed 4 bases and J 6 bases; nucleotides not matched to a gene: 6. CDR1 MGHRA and CDR2 YSYEKL come from the germline V gene. CDR3 length equals 16 residues. The CDR3 bases are TGCGCCAGCAGCCCCCCGACTAGCGGGGGGGCTGATACGCAGTATTTT. Its translation: CASSPPTSGGADTQYF.

The rearrangement joins TRBV7-3 to TRBJ2-5; 12 bases align to TRBD2. Trimming removed 2 bases from V and 4 bases from J; junction bases left unmatched: 2. CDR1 and CDR2 from the germline V gene are SGHTA and FQGTGA. This CDR3 region has 15 residues. The CDR3, as DNA: TGTGCCAGCAGCTTATCTAGCGGGAGGGCAGAGACCCAGTACTTC. It is translated as CASSLSSGRAETQYF.

The genes are TRBV5-6 and TRBJ2-7; TRBD2 is a possible D gene (6 bases). V gave up 5 bases and J gave up 2 bases, with 11 bases separating them. CDR3 length: 13 amino acids. CDR1 is SGHDT, CDR2 YYEEEE, per germline. The CDR3 nucleotides read TGTGCCAGCAGACGACTAGACACCTACGAGCAGTACTTC. Protein product: CASRRLDTYEQYF. Full variable domain (outside the CDR3, taken from reference TRBV5-6 and TRBJ2-7): DAGVTQSPTHLIKTRGQQVTLRCSPKSGHDTVSWYQQALGQGPQFIFQYYEEEERQRGNFPDRFSGHQFPNYSSELNVNALLLGDSALYLCASRRLDTYEQYFGPGTRLTVT.

Note on this clone: A read error may account for a junction end that differs from germline. The gene calls are TRBV3-1 (or the pseudogene TRBV3-2) and TRBJ1-6; no definite D call. CDR1 is LGHDT, CDR2 YNNKEL, per germline (reference sequence). CDR3 size: 13 residues. The CDR3 is CAGSQAGNSPLHF. DNA for the CDR3: TGTGCCGGCAGCCAAGCGGGGAATTCACCCCTCCACTTT.

This sequence joins TRBV19 and TRBJ1-5; no definite D call. This CDR3 has 12 residues. The V end lost 6 bases, the J end lost 1 base, and 4 bases lay between the germline ends. Germline CDR1 and CDR2: LNHDA and SQIVND (reference sequence). CDR3 region: CASRDSNQPQHF. The DNA of the CDR3 is TGTGCCAGTAGGGACAGCAATCAGCCCCAGCATTTT.

CDR3 in DNA: TGTGCCAGCAGTTACTCGAAGTCGGGGGCCTACAATGAGCAGTTCTTC. Its translation: CASSYSKSGAYNEQFF. This sequence joins TRBV6-5 and TRBJ2-1; the D gene is possibly TRBD2 (6 bases). This CDR3 comprises 16 residues. Per the germline V gene, CDR1 is MNHEY and CDR2 is SVGAGI. Trimming pared 0 bases from V and 2 bases from J, leaving 11 bases between.

The chain links TRBV7-9 to TRBJ2-7; D might be TRBD1 (5 bases). V lost 1 base to trimming and J lost 6 bases, with 13 bases between them. Germline V gene data show CDR1 as SEHNR and CDR2 as FQNEAQ (reference sequence). The CDR3 sequence is 14 residues long. The CDR3 region is CASSLEGPRVEQYF. In DNA, the CDR3 is TGTGCCAGCAGCTTAGAGGGGCCCAGGGTCGAGCAGTACTTC.

The rearrangement uses TRBV7-2 and TRBJ1-4; possibly TRBD1 for D (5 bases). This CDR3 comprises 14 residues. The germline V gene has CDR1 SGHTA and CDR2 FQGNSA. Between the trimmed V and J ends, which lost 4 bases and 4 bases, there was a span of 10 bases. The CDR3 is CASSSGGGNEKLFF. The DNA for the CDR3 is TGTGCCAGCAGCTCCGGTGGGGGTAATGAAAAACTGTTTTTT.

The chain links TRBV27 to TRBJ2-2; 9 bases are a match to TRBD1. CDR1 is MNHEY, CDR2 SMNVEV, per germline (reference sequence). The CDR3 extends over 14 amino acids. The J segment lost 7 bases and the V segment lost 10 bases, leaving 10 bases of the junction unmatched. The CDR3 loop reads CATMDRGVGGELFF. The CDR3 DNA follows: TGTGCCACTATGGACAGGGGTGTTGGCGGGGAGCTGTTTTTT.

In its sample, this clone was seen once. The rearrangement joins TRBV11-2 to TRBJ2-1, with 8 bases identical to TRBD2. V gave up 6 bases and J gave up 6 bases; unmatched junction bases: 10. This CDR3 region has 15 residues. Germline V gene lookup returns CDR1 SGHAT and CDR2 FQNNGV. The CDR3 DNA reads as TGTGCCAGCAGTGATTCCGGGACTAGGTCCAATGAGCAGTTCTTC. It specifies CASSDSGTRSNEQFF.

The chain is built from TRBV11-2 and TRBJ2-7; D ambiguous. Per the germline V gene, CDR1 is SGHAT and CDR2 is FQNNGV. Trimming removed 1 base from V and 2 bases from J, with 9 bases in between. The CDR3 totals 14 residues. As DNA, the CDR3 is TGTGCCAGCAGCTTAGGGGTTACGACCTACGAGCAGTACTTC. Translating it yields CASSLGVTTYEQYF.

This clone occurred once. This sequence joins TRBV7-2 and TRBJ2-7, with unresolved D. The CDR3 spans 14 residues. Trimming removed 6 bases at V and 2 bases at J, with 14 bases between. Germline V gives CDR1 SGHTA, CDR2 FQGNSA. The DNA for the CDR3 is TGTGCCAGCAGTAAACCGGACCTCACCTACGAGCAGTACTTC. Amino acid sequence: CASSKPDLTYEQYF.

V usage is TRBV6-5 and J usage is TRBJ2-1; 7 nucleotides align to TRBD2. Germline CDR1 and CDR2: MNHEY and SVGAGI. V was pared by 7 bases and J by 7 bases, with 7 bases of the junction left unmatched. CDR3 length: 13 residues. The CDR3 region is CASKPGLLNEQFF. Written as DNA, the CDR3 is TGTGCCAGCAAACCGGGACTACTAAATGAGCAGTTCTTC.

The chain joins TRBV27 to TRBJ1-4, with TRBD1 as a possible D gene (5 bases). The germline V gene encodes CDR1 MNHEY and CDR2 SMNVEV (reference sequence). This CDR3 spans 13 amino acids. Between the trimmed V and J ends, which lost 3 bases and 5 bases, there was a span of 7 bases. The CDR3 loop reads CASSLRQNEKLFF. The CDR3, as DNA: TGTGCCAGCAGTTTGAGACAGAATGAAAAACTGTTTTTT. Combining the CDR3 with reference TRBV27 and TRBJ1-4 gives the whole variable domain EAQVTQNPRYLITVTGKKLTVTCSQNMNHEYMSWYRQDPGLGLRQIYYSMNVEVTDKGDVPEGYKVSRKEKRNFPLILESPSPNQTSLYFCASSLRQNEKLFFGSGTQLSVL.

V gene TRBV12-3 or TRBV12-4 combines with J gene TRBJ1-2; TRBD1 is a possible D gene (6 bases). V gave up 4 bases and J gave up 7 bases, with 13 bases separating them. This CDR3 contains 13 residues. CDR3 loop: CASSYSPQGGYTF. Here the CDR3 DNA reads TGTGCCAGCAGTTATTCCCCACAGGGTGGCTACACCTTC.

In the case of this clone: Other DNA sequences in this sample translate to the same CDR3. The V call is TRBV11-2, the J call TRBJ2-2; no clear D gene. The CDR3 loop spans 12 amino acids. Per germline, CDR1 SGHAT and CDR2 FQNNGV. V lost 3 bases and J 3 bases, leaving 2 bases between the germline ends. Here the CDR3 DNA reads TGTGCCAGCAGCTTGCACACCGGGGAGCTGTTTTTT. This gives the protein CASSLHTGELFF.